Listed here are 23 T cell receptor beta chains from one sample, sequenced in a study of post-analysis software for immune sequencing data. Antigens for these TCRs are unknown. Study-wide results and caveats: Controls showed lower frequencies than patients for five TRBV segments, and TRBV5-6, TRBV5-1 and TRBV20-1 were among these.

Unique molecular identifiers had been added to the TCR beta cDNA libraries. TCRdb recomputed calls from the PCR reads with MiXCR, one row per CDR3 protein. Counted here are roughly 570,000 distinct CDR3 sequences, around 36% occurring once; the ten biggest clones make up approximately 6%. The specimen was blood. These receptors all come from a girl aged 2 to 17 with multiple sclerosis.

This clonotype has at least ten counts. The chain is built from TRBV12-3 or TRBV12-4 and TRBJ1-2, with D uncertain. The CDR3 length is 12 residues. V shed 3 bases and J shed 1 base, with 3 bases lying between them. The CDR3 spells CASSFSNYGYTF. Here the CDR3 DNA reads TGTGCCAGCAGTTTCAGTAACTATGGCTACACCTTC.

This chain connects TRBV19 to TRBJ1-1; D gene ambiguous. The CDR3 spans 14 residues. Germline values: CDR1 LNHDA, CDR2 SQIVND (reference sequence). V was shortened by 5 bases and J by 3 bases, with 13 bases between the two germline ends. The DNA of the CDR3 is TGTGCCAGTAGTTATCGGGCTTCTGACACTGAAGCTTTCTTT. Its protein is CASSYRASDTEAFF.

This clonotype was seen once. The J gene is TRBJ1-2, the V gene TRBV12-3 or TRBV12-4, with a weak D call TRBD1 (6 bases). V lost 6 bases to trimming and J lost 8 bases, with 16 bases between them. The CDR3 totals 13 residues. The CDR3 nucleotides are TGTGCCAGCAGCCGTAGCAGGGGACGGGGCTACACCTTC. Protein product: CASSRSRGRGYTF.

This clonotype has only a few counts. This chain links TRBV20-1 with TRBJ2-1; 7 bases agree with TRBD2. The germline V gene encodes CDR1 DFQATT and CDR2 SNEGSKA (reference sequence). J gave up 6 bases and V 0 bases, and 11 bases lay outside the gene matches. CDR3 length: 16 residues. The CDR3: CSARDRRGSLLNEQFF. CDR3 nucleotide sequence: TGCAGTGCTAGAGATAGGCGGGGGTCCCTCCTCAATGAGCAGTTCTTC.

The J gene is TRBJ2-1, the V gene TRBV20-1; D unresolved. This CDR3 has 12 residues. Germline lookup yields CDR1 DFQATT and CDR2 SNEGSKA (reference sequence). V was pared by 2 bases and J by 5 bases, with 7 bases between. CDR3 sequence (DNA): TGCAGTGCTAGATTGTGGGACAATGAGCAGTTCTTC. Its protein product is CSARLWDNEQFF.

This clonotype has just a few counts. The chain employs TRBV5-1 and TRBJ2-1; D might be TRBD1 (6 bases). Trimming shortened V by 3 bases and J by 4 bases, and 17 bases separated the two germline ends. Germline CDR1 is SGHRS and CDR2 is YFSETQ. The CDR3 length is 16 residues. In nucleotides, the CDR3 is TGCGCCAGCAGCTCCACGACAGGAATCCGTTACAATGAGCAGTTCTTC. It yields the protein CASSSTTGIRYNEQFF. The whole variable domain, remainder taken from reference TRBV5-1 and TRBJ2-1, is KAGVTQTPRYLIKTRGQQVTLSCSPISGHRSVSWYQQTPGQGLQFLFEYFSETQRNKGNFPGRFSGRQFSNSRSEMNVSTLELGDSALYLCASSSTTGIRYNEQFFGPGTRLTVL.

In DNA form, the CDR3 reads TGCGCCAGCAGCTTGGGAGCGTCCGGCAATGAGCAGTTCTTC. It specifies CASSLGASGNEQFF. The V call is TRBV5-1, the J call TRBJ2-1; D gene ambiguous. CDR1 is SGHRS and CDR2 is YFSETQ in the germline V gene. The CDR3 covers 14 residues. V lost 0 bases, J lost 6 bases, and 10 bases lay in between.

This chain uses TRBV10-3 with TRBJ1-2, with D tentatively TRBD1 (5 bases). Trimming removed 4 bases at V and 1 base at J, with 13 bases between. Germline assignment: CDR1 ENHRY and CDR2 SYGVKD. CDR3 size: 15 residues. The CDR3 region is CAISADISFNYGYTF. The CDR3 DNA reads as TGTGCCATCAGTGCGGACATTTCCTTTAACTATGGCTACACCTTC.

The chain combines TRBV20-1 with TRBJ2-7; D is undetermined. The CDR3 has 21 amino acids. Trimming stripped 0 bases from V and 4 bases from J, with 34 bases between. Looked up from germline, CDR1 is DFQATT and CDR2 is SNEGSKA (reference sequence). CDR3: CSAREVPVGVPGPPPLYEQYF. DNA of the CDR3: TGCAGTGCTAGAGAGGTTCCCGTTGGGGTCCCTGGGCCGCCCCCCCTTTACGAGCAGTACTTC.

V is TRBV4-1 and J is TRBJ2-2; no firm D call. There are 12 residues in the CDR3. The germline CDR1 and CDR2 sequences are MGHRA and YSYEKL. Between the trimmed V and J ends, which lost 7 bases and 4 bases, there was a span of 7 bases. Written as DNA, the CDR3 is TGCGCCAGCAATTCAGGCACCGGGGAGCTGTTTTTT. Translation gives CASNSGTGELFF.

The chain combines TRBV2 with TRBJ2-5; tentative D call: TRBD1 (6 bases). Gene TRBJ2-1 matches the end of the DNA better, so the J call may be wrong. Per germline, CDR1 SNHLY and CDR2 FYNNEI. The CDR3 is 13 amino acids. CDR3 sequence reads: CASSSGESETQFF. DNA of the CDR3: TGTGCCAGCAGCTCAGGGGAGTCAGAGACCCAGTTCTTC.

The chain is built from TRBV20-1 and TRBJ2-2; 8 bases line up with TRBD2. The CDR3 covers 17 residues. Unmatched junction bases numbered 14, after V lost 6 bases and J lost 2 bases. The germline V gene encodes CDR1 DFQATT and CDR2 SNEGSKA (reference sequence). CDR3 DNA: TGCAGTGCCCTGAGGGGCGGGGGGCTGAGAAACACCGGGGAGCTGTTTTTT. As protein: CSALRGGGLRNTGELFF.

The V gene is TRBV9, the J gene TRBJ2-1, with a weak D call TRBD2 (5 bases). Germline-derived CDR1 and CDR2 are SGDLS and YYNGEE. V was cut by 0 bases and J by 7 bases, with 11 bases left in between. The CDR3 has 14 residues. The CDR3 protein is CASSVAGVGNEQFF. CDR3 in DNA: TGTGCCAGCAGCGTAGCCGGGGTAGGGAATGAGCAGTTCTTC.

The rearrangement links TRBV20-1 to TRBJ1-6; weak D call: TRBD1 (6 bases). CDR1 DFQATT and CDR2 SNEGSKA come from the germline V gene (reference sequence). V lost 8 bases to trimming and J lost 10 bases, with 18 bases between them. The CDR3 extends over 13 amino acids. CDR3 bases: TGCAGTACACAAAAAACAAGGGGGTCACCCCTCCACTTT. Its translation: CSTQKTRGSPLHF.

This clonotype has just a few counts. The chain couples TRBV20-1 to TRBJ2-1; 8 bases are shared with TRBD2. The CDR3 consists of 14 residues. V trimming: 4 bases; J trimming: 5 bases; junction bases outside the gene matches: 7. From germline, CDR1 is DFQATT and CDR2 SNEGSKA (reference sequence). Here the CDR3 DNA reads TGCAGTGCTAACAGCGGGGGTCTGAACAATGAGCAGTTCTTC. It codes for CSANSGGLNNEQFF.

This chain joins TRBV5-6 and TRBJ2-5; the D gene is possibly TRBD1 (5 bases). The DNA end is a closer match to TRBJ2-7, so the J assignment may be wrong. The CDR3 runs to 15 residues. The germline CDR1 and CDR2 sequences are SGHDT and YYEEEE. CDR3 in amino acids: CASSLAGRGSYEQYF. CDR3 DNA: TGTGCCAGCAGCTTGGCCGGTAGGGGTTCCTACGAGCAGTACTTC.

In the case of this clonotype: Because it lacks the conserved phenylalanine or tryptophan at the end, this CDR3 is likely a read error. The chain is built from TRBV3-1 and TRBJ2-1; either TRBD1 or TRBD2 may supply D (5 bases each). Trimming cost V 0 bases and J 12 bases, with 18 bases left between them. The CDR3 is 15 amino acids. Germline V gives CDR1 LGHDT, CDR2 YNNKEL (reference sequence). DNA of the CDR3: TGTGCCAGCAGCCAAGATTTGAGCGTGGGACGGGTGCAGTTCTTA. Its translation: CASSQDLSVGRVQFL.

This clonotype was counted between two and nine times. The CDR3 nucleotides are TGTGCCAGCAGCTTAGAGGCAGCGGGGGGGCAAGAGACCCAGTACTTC. It yields the protein CASSLEAAGGQETQYF. The chain employs TRBV7-8 and TRBJ2-7, with 10 nucleotides matching TRBD2. The DNA matches TRBJ2-5 better at its end, which makes the J call doubtful. The CDR3 extends over 16 amino acids. Germline values: CDR1 SGHVS, CDR2 FQNEAQ.

This sequence joins TRBV7-9 and TRBJ2-7, with a tentative D call TRBD1 (6 bases). CDR3 length: 14 amino acids. CDR1 and CDR2 from the germline V gene are SEHNR and FQNEAQ (reference sequence). V lost 5 bases, J lost 2 bases, and 13 bases lay in between. Here the CDR3 DNA reads TGTGCCAGCAGCCCCGGGACACATGCCTACGAGCAGTACTTC. It specifies CASSPGTHAYEQYF.

As for this clonotype: Sequence at one end of the junction differs from germline and may be a read error. The chain links TRBV5-1 to TRBJ2-7; TRBD2 aligns across 10 bases. CDR1 is SGHRS and CDR2 is YFSETQ in the germline V gene. There are 15 residues in the CDR3. The CDR3 nucleotides read TGCGCCAGCAGCGTTGGACTAGCGGACTCCTACGGGCAGTACTTC. It is translated as CASSVGLADSYGQYF.

This clonotype has a handful of counts. The rearrangement uses TRBV6-4 and TRBJ2-3, with TRBD2 as a possible D gene (6 bases). This CDR3 comprises 15 residues. Germline CDR1 is MRHNA and CDR2 is SNTAGT. Trimming pared 2 bases from V and 0 bases from J, leaving 9 bases between. CDR3 residues: CASSDTAGSTDTQYF. In DNA, the CDR3 is TGTGCCAGCAGTGACACGGCGGGAAGCACAGATACGCAGTATTTT.

CDR3 sequence: CASSLATGVGNQPQHF. CDR3 DNA sequence: TGTGCCAGCAGCTTAGCCACAGGGGTGGGCAATCAGCCCCAGCATTTT. The rearrangement joins TRBV7-9 to TRBJ1-5, with 7 positions matching TRBD1. The CDR3 runs to 16 residues. CDR1 is SEHNR and CDR2 is FQNEAQ in the germline V gene (reference sequence). The trim removed 0 bases at V and 2 bases at J, leaving 4 bases unmatched.

The genes are TRBV4-1 and TRBJ2-1, with 10 bases aligning to TRBD2. V shed 5 bases, J shed 9 bases, and the junction held 10 bases outside the gene matches. The CDR3 is made up of 15 amino acids. Looked up from germline, CDR1 is MGHRA and CDR2 is YSYEKL. The CDR3 DNA follows: TGCGCCAGCAGCGCACCAGCGGGGGGGCAGAGTGAGCAGTTCTTC. This translates into CASSAPAGGQSEQFF.